These 20 T cell receptor beta chains were all obtained from the same sample, sequenced in a study of blood T cell repertoires in COVID-19. Produced via immunoSEQ multiplex PCR; TCRdb's table is partial and in-frame only. The sample carries around 64,000 clones, 86% recorded once. The sample was peripheral blood. Every receptor here comes from a man aged 50 to 59 with active COVID-19.

The chain employs TRBV28 and TRBJ2-7; D might be TRBD1 (6 bases). Germline values: CDR1 MDHEN, CDR2 SYDVKM. With 2 bases removed from V and 5 bases from J, the gap between germline ends came to 7 bases. The CDR3 covers 12 residues. As DNA, the CDR3 is TGTGCCAGCAGTTTAAACAGGGACGAGCAGTACTTC. Protein sequence: CASSLNRDEQYF.

This clone was observed a single time. V gene TRBV15 combines with J gene TRBJ1-5; D uncertain. The ends were cut back, 5 bases at V and 5 bases at J, with 10 bases in the middle. The CDR3 is 13 amino acids. Germline loops: CDR1 LNHNV, CDR2 YYDKDF (reference sequence). CDR3 residues: CATSYLSDQPQHF. CDR3 nucleotides: TGTGCCACCAGCTACCTCTCAGATCAGCCCCAGCATTTT.

This clone was recorded only once. This rearrangement joins TRBV7-2 to TRBJ2-5, with D perhaps TRBD2 (6 bases). Trimming stripped 4 bases from V and 0 bases from J, with 9 bases between. Germline assignment: CDR1 SGHTA and CDR2 FQGNSA. The CDR3 is 14 amino acids. For the CDR3, the DNA is TGTGCCAGCAGCTCCTGGGACTACCAAGAGACCCAGTACTTC. Amino acids: CASSSWDYQETQYF.

The rearrangement uses TRBV20-1 and TRBJ2-1, with D unclear. The V end lost 6 bases, the J end lost 9 bases, and 12 bases lay between the germline ends. Germline assignment: CDR1 DFQATT and CDR2 SNEGSKA (reference sequence). This CDR3 is 11 amino acids long. The CDR3 DNA sequence: TGCAGTGCCGGAGAAGGCAGTGAGCAGTTCTTC. Translation gives CSAGEGSEQFF.

This clone was detected once. V usage is TRBV5-5 and J usage is TRBJ1-4; no clear D gene. CDR1 SGHKS and CDR2 YYEKEE come from the germline V gene (reference sequence). The V end lost 1 base, the J end lost 15 bases, and 10 bases lay between the germline ends. The CDR3 has 11 residues. The CDR3 spells CASSLNERMFF. The DNA of the CDR3 is TGTGCCAGCAGCTTGAACGAGAGAATGTTTTTT.

The rearrangement uses TRBV10-3 and TRBJ2-7; 11 bases are a match to TRBD2. Germline V CDR1 and CDR2: ENHRY, SYGVKD. The CDR3 sequence is 15 residues long. The trim removed 3 bases at V and 0 bases at J, leaving 1 base unmatched. This chain's CDR3 is CAISDLAGGSYEQYF. The CDR3 nucleotides read TGTGCCATCAGTGACCTAGCGGGGGGCTCCTACGAGCAGTACTTC.

The DNA of the CDR3 is TGTGCCAGCAGCCCTCCGGGGGGCCTCTACGAGCAGTACTTC. Amino acids: CASSPPGGLYEQYF. The rearrangement uses TRBV9 and TRBJ2-7, with a weak D call TRBD2 (7 bases). Between the trimmed V and J ends, which lost 4 bases and 3 bases, there was a span of 14 bases. The CDR3 contains 14 residues. CDR1 is SGDLS, CDR2 YYNGEE, per germline. Full variable domain (outside the CDR3, taken from reference TRBV9 and TRBJ2-7): DSGVTQTPKHLITATGQRVTLRCSPRSGDLSVYWYQQSLDQGLQFLIQYYNGEERAKGNILERFSAQQFPDLHSELNLSSLELGDSALYFCASSPPGGLYEQYFGPGTRLTVT.

The chain carries TRBV27 and TRBJ1-1; 7 bases line up with TRBD1. CDR1 is MNHEY and CDR2 is SMNVEV in the germline V gene (reference sequence). There are 14 residues in the CDR3. Trimming cost V 5 bases and J 4 bases; bases outside gene matches: 7. The CDR3 loop reads CASSAAGTATEAFF. CDR3 in DNA: TGTGCCAGCAGTGCCGCCGGGACAGCCACTGAAGCTTTCTTT.

This chain joins TRBV2 and TRBJ1-5; 7 nucleotides align to TRBD1. CDR1 and CDR2 (germline): SNHLY, FYNNEI. The CDR3 length is 15 residues. The trim removed 6 bases at V and 4 bases at J, leaving 9 bases unmatched. This CDR3 is CASRTGTAENQPQHF. CDR3 DNA: TGTGCCAGCAGAACCGGGACAGCAGAAAATCAGCCCCAGCATTTT.

The V call is TRBV7-8, the J call TRBJ2-1, with 12 bases matching TRBD1. With V trimmed by 5 bases and J by 15 bases, 8 bases remained unmatched. Germline assignment: CDR1 SGHVS and CDR2 FQNEAQ. There are 13 residues in the CDR3. In nucleotides, the CDR3 is TGTGCCAGCAGCGCGGGACAGGGGGCCGTGGGGTTCTTC. Residues: CASSAGQGAVGFF.

The J gene is TRBJ2-2, the V gene TRBV7-7, with D possibly TRBD2 on 7 matching bases. The germline gives CDR1 SSHAT, CDR2 FNYEAQ (reference sequence). V lost 5 bases, J lost 2 bases, and 9 bases lay in between. The CDR3 runs to 14 residues. As DNA, the CDR3 is TGTGCCAGCAGCCGGGGGGCTAACACCGGGGAGCTGTTTTTT. Residues: CASSRGANTGELFF.

The chain joins TRBV9 to TRBJ1-2; 12 bases are shared with TRBD1. With V trimmed by 4 bases and J by 7 bases, 11 bases remained unmatched. Germline loops: CDR1 SGDLS, CDR2 YYNGEE. The CDR3 consists of 16 residues. In DNA, the CDR3 is TGTGCCAGCAGCTTTGGGGACAGGGGGCTATCGATTGGCTACACCTTC. It specifies CASSFGDRGLSIGYTF.

V usage is TRBV11-3 and J usage is TRBJ2-7; D remains ambiguous. The V gene lost 1 base and the J gene lost 3 bases, with 7 bases spanning the gap. In germline, CDR1 is SGHNT, CDR2 YENEEA. The CDR3 runs to 13 residues. CDR3 DNA sequence: TGTGCCAGCAGCTTAGCCCCGGGCTACGAGCAGTACTTC. This sequence encodes CASSLAPGYEQYF.

The chain links TRBV6-5 to TRBJ1-6; 8 nucleotides line up with TRBD1. CDR3 size: 15 residues. The germline V gene has CDR1 MNHEY and CDR2 SVGAGI. With V trimmed by 2 bases and J by 7 bases, 4 bases remained unmatched. The CDR3 region is CASSYLDRENSPLHF. The CDR3 nucleotides read TGTGCCAGCAGTTACCTGGACAGGGAAAATTCACCCCTCCACTTT.

This chain connects TRBV3-1 (or the pseudogene TRBV3-2) to TRBJ2-5; 8 nucleotides agree with TRBD2. The CDR3 sequence is 16 residues long. Germline trimming cut 2 bases from V and 5 bases from J; bases unmatched to any gene: 10. Germline CDR1 is LGHDT and CDR2 is YNNKEL (reference sequence). The CDR3 here is CASSQWDSGAPETQYF. For the CDR3, the DNA is TGTGCCAGCAGCCAATGGGATAGCGGGGCTCCCGAGACCCAGTACTTC.

The chain links TRBV7-2 to TRBJ2-7, with D perhaps TRBD2 (5 bases). V was trimmed by 3 bases and J by 5 bases, leaving 11 bases between them. The V gene's germline CDR1 is SGHTA and CDR2 FQGNSA. This CDR3 has 13 residues. CDR3 sequence: CASSLSGVDEQYF. The CDR3 region has the DNA TGTGCCAGCAGCTTGTCCGGGGTGGACGAGCAGTACTTC.

This chain uses TRBV12-3 or TRBV12-4 with TRBJ2-5, with D possibly TRBD2 on 6 matching bases. This CDR3 is built from 13 residues. V was clipped by 6 bases and J by 7 bases, with 15 bases between them. CDR3 DNA sequence: TGTGCCAGCAGCCGTCCGGGAGAAGGGACCCAGTACTTC. Translating gives CASSRPGEGTQYF.

The rearrangement joins TRBV30 to TRBJ2-2; 8 nucleotides agree with TRBD2. CDR3 length equals 13 residues. V lost 4 bases, J lost 4 bases, and 2 bases stayed unmatched. Germline V gene data show CDR1 as GTSNPN and CDR2 as SVGIG (reference sequence). Written as DNA, the CDR3 is TGTGCCTGGACAGCGGGGGTCACCGGGGAGCTGTTTTTT. Its translation is CAWTAGVTGELFF.

The V call is TRBV7-2, the J call TRBJ2-6; a possible D gene is TRBD1 (6 bases). This CDR3 is built from 18 residues. Per the germline V gene, CDR1 is SGHTA and CDR2 is FQGNSA. V dropped 3 bases and J dropped 0 bases, with 15 bases sitting between them. CDR3 DNA sequence: TGTGCCAGCAGCTTCCCGGGACACCTCCCCTCTGGGGCCAACGTCCTGACTTTC. This codes for CASSFPGHLPSGANVLTF.

CDR3 loop: CASSQDSSDTQYF. The DNA of the CDR3 is TGTGCCAGCAGCCAAGACAGTTCAGATACGCAGTATTTT. The chain employs TRBV3-1 (or the pseudogene TRBV3-2) and TRBJ2-3; the D is unclear. This CDR3 region has 13 residues. Germline assignment: CDR1 LGHDT and CDR2 YNNKEL (reference sequence). Trimming took 0 bases from V and 4 from J, leaving 5 bases between them.